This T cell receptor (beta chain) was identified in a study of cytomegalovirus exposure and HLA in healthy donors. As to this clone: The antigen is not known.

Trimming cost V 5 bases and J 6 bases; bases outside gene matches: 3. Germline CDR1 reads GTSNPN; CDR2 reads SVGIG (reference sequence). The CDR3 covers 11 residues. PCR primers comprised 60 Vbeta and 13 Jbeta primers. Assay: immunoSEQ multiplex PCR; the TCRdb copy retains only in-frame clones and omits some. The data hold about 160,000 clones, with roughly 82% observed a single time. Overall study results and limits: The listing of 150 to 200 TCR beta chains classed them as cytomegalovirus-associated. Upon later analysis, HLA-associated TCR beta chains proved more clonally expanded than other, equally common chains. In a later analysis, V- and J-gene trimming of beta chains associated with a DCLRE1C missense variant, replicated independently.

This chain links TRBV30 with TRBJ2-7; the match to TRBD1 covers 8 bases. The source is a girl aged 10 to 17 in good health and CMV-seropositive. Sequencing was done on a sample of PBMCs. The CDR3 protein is CAWETGAEQYF. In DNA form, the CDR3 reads TGTGCCTGGGAGACAGGGGCCGAGCAGTACTTC.